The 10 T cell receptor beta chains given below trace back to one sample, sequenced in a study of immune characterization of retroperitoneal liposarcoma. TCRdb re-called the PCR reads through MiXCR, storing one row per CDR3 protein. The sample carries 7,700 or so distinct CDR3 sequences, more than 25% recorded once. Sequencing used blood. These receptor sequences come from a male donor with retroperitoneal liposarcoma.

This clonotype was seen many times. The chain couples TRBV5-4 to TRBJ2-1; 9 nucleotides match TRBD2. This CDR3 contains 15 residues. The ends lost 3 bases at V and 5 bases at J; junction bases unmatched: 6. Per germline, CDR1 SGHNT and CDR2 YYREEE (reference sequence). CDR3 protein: CASSYSGRKNNEQFF. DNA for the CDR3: TGTGCCAGCAGCTATAGCGGGAGAAAGAACAATGAGCAGTTCTTC.

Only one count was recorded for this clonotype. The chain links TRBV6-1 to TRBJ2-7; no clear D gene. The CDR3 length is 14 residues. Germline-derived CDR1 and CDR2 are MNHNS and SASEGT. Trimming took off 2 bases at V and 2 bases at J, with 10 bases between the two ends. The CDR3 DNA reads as TGTGCCAGCAGTGAACCCGACCCTACCTACGAGCAGTACTTC. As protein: CASSEPDPTYEQYF.

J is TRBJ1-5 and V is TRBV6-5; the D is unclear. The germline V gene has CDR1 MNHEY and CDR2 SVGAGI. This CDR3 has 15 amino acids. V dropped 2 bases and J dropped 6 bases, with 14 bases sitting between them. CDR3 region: CASSYTGAAGQPQHF. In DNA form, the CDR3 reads TGTGCCAGCAGTTACACGGGAGCCGCCGGTCAGCCCCAGCATTTT.

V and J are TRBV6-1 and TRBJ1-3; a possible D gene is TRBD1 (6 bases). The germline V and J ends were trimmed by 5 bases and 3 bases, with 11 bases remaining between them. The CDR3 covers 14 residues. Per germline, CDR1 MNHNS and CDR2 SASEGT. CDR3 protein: CASSSDRSGNTIYF. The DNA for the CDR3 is TGTGCCAGCAGTTCCGACAGGAGTGGAAACACCATATATTTT.

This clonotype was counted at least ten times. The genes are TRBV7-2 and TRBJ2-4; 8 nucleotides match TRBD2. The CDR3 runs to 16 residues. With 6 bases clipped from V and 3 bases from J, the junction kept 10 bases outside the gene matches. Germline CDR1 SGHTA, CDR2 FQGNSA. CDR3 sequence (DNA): TGTGCCAGCAGGGGAGCGGGAGCAAAAGGCAAAAACATTCAGTACTTC. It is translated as CASRGAGAKGKNIQYF.

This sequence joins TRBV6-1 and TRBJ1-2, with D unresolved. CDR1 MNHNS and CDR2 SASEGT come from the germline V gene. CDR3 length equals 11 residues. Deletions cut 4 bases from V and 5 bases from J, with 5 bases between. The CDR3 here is CASSVSYGYTF. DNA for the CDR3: TGTGCCAGCAGTGTCAGTTATGGCTACACCTTC.

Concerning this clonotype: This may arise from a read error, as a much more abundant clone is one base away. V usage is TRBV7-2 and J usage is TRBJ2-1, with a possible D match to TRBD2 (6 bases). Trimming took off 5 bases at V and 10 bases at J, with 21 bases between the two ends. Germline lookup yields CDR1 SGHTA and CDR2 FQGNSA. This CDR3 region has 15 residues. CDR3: CASSIDTGVTYEQFF. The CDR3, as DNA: TGTGCCAGCAGCATAGATACGGGAGTAACCTACGAGCAGTTCTTC. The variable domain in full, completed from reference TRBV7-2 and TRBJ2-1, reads GAGVSQSPSNKVTEKGKDVELRCDPISGHTALYWYRQSLGQGLEFLIYFQGNSAPDKSGLPSDRFSAERTGGSVSTLTIQRTQQEDSAVYLCASSIDTGVTYEQFFGPGTRLTVL.

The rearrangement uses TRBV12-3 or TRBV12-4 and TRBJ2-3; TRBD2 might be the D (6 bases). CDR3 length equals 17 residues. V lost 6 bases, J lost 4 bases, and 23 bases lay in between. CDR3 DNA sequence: TGTGCCAGCAGCAAAAGAACCGGGACTCTGGACGCAGATACGCAGTATTTT. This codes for CASSKRTGTLDADTQYF.

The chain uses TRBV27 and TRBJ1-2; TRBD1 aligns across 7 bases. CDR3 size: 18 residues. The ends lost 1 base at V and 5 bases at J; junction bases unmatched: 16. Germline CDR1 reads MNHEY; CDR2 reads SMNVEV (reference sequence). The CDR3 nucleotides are TGTGCCAGCAGTTTATATGGACAGGCAGAGACCGTCCTTTATGGCTACACCTTC. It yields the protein CASSLYGQAETVLYGYTF.

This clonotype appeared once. The CDR3 DNA reads TGTGCCAGCACACTTAAGGGGAACACCGGGGAGCTGTTTTTT. Translation: CASTLKGNTGELFF. The chain couples TRBV9 to TRBJ2-2; D unresolved. The V and J ends lost 6 bases and 1 base respectively, with 10 bases between them. This CDR3 comprises 14 residues. Germline values: CDR1 SGDLS, CDR2 YYNGEE.